This T cell receptor beta chain was recorded in a study of cytomegalovirus exposure and HLA in healthy donors. The study, taken as a whole, reports: Later analysis reportedly placed an Asian-associated ancestry cluster below the roughly 700-donor mean in N-insertions.

PCR involved 60 Vbeta and 13 Jbeta primers. Some clones are missing from TCRdb's copy, which holds only in-frame ones; the method was immunoSEQ multiplex PCR. Of some 150,000 clones listed, 80% to 90% are singletons. Worth noting for this clone: Its antigen is as yet unknown.

Specimen: PBMCs. This clonotype was obtained from a woman in her twenties or thirties in good health and CMV-seropositive.

This CDR3 reads CASSWDTVVLYGYTF. DNA of the CDR3: TGTGCCAGCAGCTGGGACACGGTGGTTCTCTATGGCTACACCTTC. This sequence joins TRBV5-5 and TRBJ1-2, with D possibly TRBD1 on 6 matching bases. This CDR3 contains 15 residues. The V and J ends lost 3 bases and 4 bases respectively, with 16 bases between them. Germline CDR1 is SGHKS and CDR2 is YYEKEE (reference sequence).